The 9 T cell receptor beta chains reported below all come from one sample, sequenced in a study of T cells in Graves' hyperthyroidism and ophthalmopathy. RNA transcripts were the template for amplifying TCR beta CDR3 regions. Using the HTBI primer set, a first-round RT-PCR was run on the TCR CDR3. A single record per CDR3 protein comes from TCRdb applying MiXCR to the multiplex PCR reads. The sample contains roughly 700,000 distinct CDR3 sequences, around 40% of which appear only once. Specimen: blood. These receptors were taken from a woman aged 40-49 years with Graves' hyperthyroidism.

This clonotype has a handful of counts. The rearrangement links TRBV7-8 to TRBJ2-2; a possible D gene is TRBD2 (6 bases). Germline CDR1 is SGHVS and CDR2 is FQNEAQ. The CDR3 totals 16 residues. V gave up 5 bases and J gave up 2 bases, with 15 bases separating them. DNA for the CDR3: TGTGCCAGCAGCCCTGGGACTTCTATTAACACCGGGGAGCTGTTTTTT. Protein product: CASSPGTSINTGELFF. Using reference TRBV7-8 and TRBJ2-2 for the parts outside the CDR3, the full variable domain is GAGVSQSPRYKVAKRGQDVALRCDPISGHVSLFWYQQALGQGPEFLTYFQNEAQLDKSGLPSDRFFAERPEGSVSTLKIQRTQQEDSAVYLCASSPGTSINTGELFFGEGSRLTVL.

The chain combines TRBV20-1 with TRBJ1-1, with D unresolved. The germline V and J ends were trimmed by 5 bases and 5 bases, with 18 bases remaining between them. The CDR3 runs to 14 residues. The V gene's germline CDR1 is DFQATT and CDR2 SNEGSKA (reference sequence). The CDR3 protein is CSAQFGVRRTEAFF. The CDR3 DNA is TGCAGTGCTCAATTCGGTGTACGACGGACTGAAGCTTTCTTT.

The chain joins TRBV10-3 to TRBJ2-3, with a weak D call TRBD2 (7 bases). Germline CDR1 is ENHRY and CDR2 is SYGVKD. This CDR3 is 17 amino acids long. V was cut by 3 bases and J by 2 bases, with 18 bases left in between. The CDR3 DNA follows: TGTGCCATCAGTGATTGGGGGGGGACACGAAACACAGATACGCAGTATTTT. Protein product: CAISDWGGTRNTDTQYF.

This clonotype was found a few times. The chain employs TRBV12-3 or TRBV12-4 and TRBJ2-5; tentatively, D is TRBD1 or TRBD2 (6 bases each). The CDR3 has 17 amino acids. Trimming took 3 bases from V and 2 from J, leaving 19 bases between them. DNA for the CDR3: TGTGCCAGCAGTTTCTTTAGGGGGGCAGGCTCACAAGAGACCCAGTACTTC. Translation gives CASSFFRGAGSQETQYF.

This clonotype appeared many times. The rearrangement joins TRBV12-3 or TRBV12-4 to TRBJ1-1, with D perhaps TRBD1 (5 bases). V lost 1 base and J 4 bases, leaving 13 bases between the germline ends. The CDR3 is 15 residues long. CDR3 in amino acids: CASSLVWGDRTEAFF. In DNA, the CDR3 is TGTGCCAGCAGTTTAGTGTGGGGCGATCGCACTGAAGCTTTCTTT.

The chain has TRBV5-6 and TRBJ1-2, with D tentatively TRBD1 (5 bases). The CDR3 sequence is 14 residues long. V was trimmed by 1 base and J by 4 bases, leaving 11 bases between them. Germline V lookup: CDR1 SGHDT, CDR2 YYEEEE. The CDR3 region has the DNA TGTGCCAGCAGCTTGTTGACAGCTCTCTATGGCTACACCTTC. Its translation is CASSLLTALYGYTF.

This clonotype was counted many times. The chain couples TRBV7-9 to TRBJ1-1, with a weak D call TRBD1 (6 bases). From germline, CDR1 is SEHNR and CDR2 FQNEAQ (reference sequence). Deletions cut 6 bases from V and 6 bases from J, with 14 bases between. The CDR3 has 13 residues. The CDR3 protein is CASRPTQGAEAFF. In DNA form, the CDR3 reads TGTGCCAGCAGACCAACACAGGGAGCTGAAGCTTTCTTT.

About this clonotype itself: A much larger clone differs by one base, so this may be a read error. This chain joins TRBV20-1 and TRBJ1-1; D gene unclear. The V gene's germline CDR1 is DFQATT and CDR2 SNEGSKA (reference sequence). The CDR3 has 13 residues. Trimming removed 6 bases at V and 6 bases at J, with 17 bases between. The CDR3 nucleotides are TGCAGTGCCTTGGACGGACTGAGGGCTGAAGCTTTCTTT. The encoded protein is CSALDGLRAEAFF.

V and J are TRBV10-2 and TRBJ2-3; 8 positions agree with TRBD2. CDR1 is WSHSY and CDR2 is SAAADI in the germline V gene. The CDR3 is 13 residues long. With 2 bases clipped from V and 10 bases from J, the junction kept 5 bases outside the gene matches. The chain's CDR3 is CASSELVGGAQYF. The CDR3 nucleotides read TGCGCCAGCAGTGAGCTAGTCGGGGGGGCGCAGTATTTT.